This passage covers 28 T cell receptor beta chains from one sample sequenced in a study of T cells in localized non-small cell lung cancer. Assay: immunoSEQ multiplex PCR; the TCRdb copy retains only in-frame clones and omits some. The table lists 35,000 to 40,000 clones, 90% to 95% of them singletons. Sequencing was performed on peripheral blood, taken before any cancer treatment. The receptors were gathered from a female donor aged 60 or older with stage I lung adenocarcinoma.

The rearrangement links TRBV29-1 to TRBJ2-5; 7 positions agree with TRBD2. V lost 4 bases, J lost 4 bases, and 3 bases stayed unmatched. This CDR3 has 12 amino acids. In germline, CDR1 is SQVTM, CDR2 ANQGSEA. CDR3 bases: TGCAGCGTTGGGGGGGAGGGAGAGACCCAGTACTTC. Translation: CSVGGEGETQYF.

The rearrangement joins TRBV11-3 to TRBJ2-1; no firm D call. This CDR3 comprises 13 residues. Per the germline V gene, CDR1 is SGHNT and CDR2 is YENEEA. The V gene lost 2 bases and the J gene lost 12 bases, with 14 bases spanning the gap. The chain's CDR3 is CASSLSPDLGQFF. The DNA of the CDR3 is TGTGCCAGCAGCTTATCCCCCGACCTCGGGCAGTTCTTC.

In DNA, the CDR3 is TGTGCCAGCAGCCTCCCTCGGCCGGACTACAATGAGCAGTTCTTC. Translation: CASSLPRPDYNEQFF. This rearrangement joins TRBV11-2 to TRBJ2-1; D remains unclear. Trimming cost V 5 bases and J 3 bases, with 14 bases left between them. This CDR3 comprises 15 residues. Germline values: CDR1 SGHAT, CDR2 FQNNGV.

The gene calls are TRBV28 and TRBJ2-3, with no clear D. This CDR3 is built from 13 residues. Germline lookup yields CDR1 MDHEN and CDR2 SYDVKM. V lost 2 bases and J 5 bases, leaving 8 bases between the germline ends. The CDR3: CASSLIGLDTQYF. CDR3 DNA: TGTGCCAGCAGTTTAATAGGGTTAGATACGCAGTATTTT.

This CDR3 reads CASSDGGGDYGYTF. For the CDR3, the DNA is TGTGCCAGCAGTGATGGAGGGGGCGACTATGGCTACACCTTC. The rearrangement links TRBV4-2 to TRBJ1-2; 7 positions match TRBD1. This CDR3 has 14 residues. Trimming removed 6 bases from V and 3 bases from J; junction bases left unmatched: 7. Germline-derived CDR1 and CDR2 are LGHNA and YNFKEQ.

This chain uses TRBV5-4 with TRBJ1-4; 10 bases map to TRBD1. CDR1 and CDR2 from the germline V gene are SGHNT and YYREEE (reference sequence). J lost 8 bases, V lost 3 bases, and 7 bases had no gene match. This CDR3 comprises 15 residues. The DNA for the CDR3 is TGTGCCAGCAGCTCGCCGGGACAGGGGAGGGAAAAACTGTTTTTT. Residues: CASSSPGQGREKLFF.

The chain is built from TRBV19 and TRBJ2-5; D unresolved. Trimming shortened V by 3 bases and J by 2 bases, and 4 bases separated the two germline ends. The CDR3 sequence is 12 residues long. Germline V lookup: CDR1 LNHDA, CDR2 SQIVND (reference sequence). CDR3 amino acids: CASSISQETQYF. CDR3 in DNA: TGTGCCAGTAGTATTTCTCAAGAGACCCAGTACTTC.

The chain joins TRBV7-3 to TRBJ2-1, with 9 nucleotides matching TRBD1. Germline V gene data show CDR1 as SGHTA and CDR2 as FQGTGA. CDR3 length: 16 residues. The J segment lost 5 bases and the V segment lost 1 base, leaving 6 bases of the junction unmatched. CDR3 nucleotide sequence: TGTGCCAGCAGCTTAAGAGGAGGGGACAGGGACAATGAGCAGTTCTTC. Protein sequence: CASSLRGGDRDNEQFF.

This clone qualifies as medium-sized. The identical CDR3 is also encoded by other nucleotide sequences in the sample. V gene TRBV19 combines with J gene TRBJ1-3; D call uncertain. The CDR3 loop spans 14 amino acids. From germline, CDR1 is LNHDA and CDR2 SQIVND (reference sequence). The V end was cut by 0 bases, the J end by 4 bases, with 7 bases between. CDR3 residues: CASSIDLQGNTIYF. The CDR3 DNA follows: TGTGCCAGTAGTATAGATCTACAGGGAAACACCATATATTTT.

The V and J genes are TRBV5-3 and TRBJ1-2, with a tentative D call TRBD1 (5 bases). TRBV5-3 has ORF status, its function being uncertain. The CDR3 is made up of 21 amino acids. Trimming cost V 6 bases and J 8 bases, with 41 bases left between them. CDR3 in DNA: TGTGCCAGAAAAATGCCGGTCCTGAAGACCTCCGGCCGAGACAGACGATGGGGCTACACCTTC. Translation: CARKMPVLKTSGRDRRWGYTF.

The rearrangement joins TRBV19 to TRBJ1-2; D remains unclear. The CDR3 is made up of 13 amino acids. The V end was cut by 9 bases, the J end by 3 bases, with 14 bases between. Germline V gives CDR1 LNHDA, CDR2 SQIVND (reference sequence). The CDR3 nucleotides are TGTGCCAGCACACTGGAGAGGGACTATGGCTACACCTTC. This sequence encodes CASTLERDYGYTF.

V is TRBV29-1 and J is TRBJ2-1; TRBD1 aligns across 9 bases. V dropped 8 bases and J dropped 6; count of bases not matched to a gene: 11. The CDR3 has 14 residues. Germline CDR1 SQVTM, CDR2 ANQGSEA. DNA for the CDR3: TGCAGCTTTTCCGGGACAGGGTTTCTCAATGAGCAGTTCTTC. It codes for CSFSGTGFLNEQFF.

This chain's CDR3 is CASSSGQGGNNEKLFF. The CDR3 bases are TGTGCCAGCAGCTCAGGACAGGGAGGGAATAATGAAAAACTGTTTTTT. The gene calls are TRBV5-5 and TRBJ1-4, with 8 bases lining up with TRBD1. The CDR3 has 16 amino acids. Per the germline V gene, CDR1 is SGHKS and CDR2 is YYEKEE (reference sequence). V shed 3 bases, J shed 4 bases, and the junction held 8 bases outside the gene matches.

V gene TRBV7-6 combines with J gene TRBJ1-4; D is undetermined. V dropped 5 bases and J dropped 2 bases, with 9 bases sitting between them. The CDR3 is 14 amino acids. Germline V gene data show CDR1 as SGHVS and CDR2 as FNYEAQ. CDR3 in amino acids: CASSQEATNEKLFF. CDR3 DNA: TGTGCCAGCAGCCAAGAAGCCACTAATGAAAAACTGTTTTTT.

This clone was recorded once. The V call is TRBV10-3, the J call TRBJ1-1; 8 nucleotides agree with TRBD1. This CDR3 contains 15 residues. The ends lost 7 bases at V and 3 bases at J; junction bases unmatched: 10. Looked up from germline, CDR1 is ENHRY and CDR2 is SYGVKD. CDR3 in amino acids: CAITSDRGRDTEAFF. In DNA, the CDR3 is TGTGCCATCACGAGTGACAGGGGAAGAGACACTGAAGCTTTCTTT.

The chain joins TRBV15 to TRBJ2-1; D is uncertain. Germline V gene lookup returns CDR1 LNHNV and CDR2 YYDKDF (reference sequence). This CDR3 is 14 amino acids long. V shed 0 bases and J shed 4 bases, with 7 bases lying between them. The CDR3 region has the DNA TGTGCCACCAGCAGAGATCGAGAATACAATGAGCAGTTCTTC. It encodes CATSRDREYNEQFF.

This chain joins TRBV18 and TRBJ1-1; 8 bases are shared with TRBD1. Germline V gives CDR1 KGHSH, CDR2 LQKENI. Trimming took 1 base from V and 3 from J; bases not matched to a gene: 7. This CDR3 has 16 residues. The CDR3 region is CASSPLAGGDHTEAFF. DNA of the CDR3: TGTGCCAGCTCACCACTAGCAGGGGGCGATCACACTGAAGCTTTCTTT. The full variable domain, rest sourced from reference TRBV18 and TRBJ1-1, is NAGVMQNPRHLVRRRGQEARLRCSPMKGHSHVYWYRQLPEEGLKFMVYLQKENIIDESGMPKERFSAEFPKEGPSILRIQQVVRGDSAAYFCASSPLAGGDHTEAFFGQGTRLTVV.

The chain recombines TRBV5-1 with TRBJ2-3; TRBD2 is a possible D gene (6 bases). V was clipped by 3 bases and J by 10 bases, with 15 bases between them. The CDR3 runs to 13 residues. CDR1 is SGHRS and CDR2 is YFSETQ in the germline V gene. The CDR3 region has the DNA TGCGCCAGCAGCTCCCCAATGGCGGGGCCGCAGTATTTT. Translating gives CASSSPMAGPQYF.

V is TRBV7-3 and J is TRBJ1-1; 7 bases line up with TRBD1. The CDR3 covers 16 residues. Per germline, CDR1 SGHTA and CDR2 FQGTGA. Trimming took 5 bases from V and 6 from J; bases not matched to a gene: 15. The CDR3 sequence is CASSANPTGLGAEAFF. For the CDR3, the DNA is TGTGCCAGCAGCGCAAACCCGACAGGGCTCGGCGCTGAAGCTTTCTTT.

The V call is TRBV6-1, the J call TRBJ1-4, with no clear D. Germline loops: CDR1 MNHNS, CDR2 SASEGT. With 3 bases removed from V and 5 bases from J, the gap between germline ends came to 13 bases. The CDR3 is 15 residues long. The CDR3 nucleotides are TGTGCCAGCAGTGACCCCCCGACCCGAAATGAAAAACTGTTTTTT. It is translated as CASSDPPTRNEKLFF.

In DNA form, the CDR3 reads TGTGCCAGTAGTGCCCCGGGGGGCTATGGCTACACCTTC. It codes for CASSAPGGYGYTF. The chain couples TRBV19 to TRBJ1-2, with D possibly matching TRBD1 (5 bases). The CDR3 consists of 13 residues. The V gene lost 5 bases and the J gene lost 4 bases, with 11 bases spanning the gap. In germline, CDR1 is LNHDA, CDR2 SQIVND (reference sequence). Full variable domain (outside the CDR3, taken from reference TRBV19 and TRBJ1-2): DGGITQSPKYLFRKEGQNVTLSCEQNLNHDAMYWYRQDPGQGLRLIYYSQIVNDFQKGDIAEGYSVSREKKESFPLTVTSAQKNPTAFYLCASSAPGGYGYTFGSGTRLTVV.

This clone was seen a handful of times. This chain links TRBV7-6 with TRBJ1-3, with 7 bases fitting TRBD1. Trimming removed 3 bases from V and 0 bases from J; junction bases left unmatched: 11. This CDR3 region has 18 residues. Germline V lookup: CDR1 SGHVS, CDR2 FNYEAQ. The CDR3 region is CASSFLGTELGSGNTIYF. DNA for the CDR3: TGTGCCAGCAGCTTTCTCGGGACAGAACTTGGCTCTGGAAACACCATATATTTT.

This clone is a singleton in its sample. The rearrangement links TRBV27 to TRBJ2-7; maybe TRBD1 (6 bases). This CDR3 has 17 amino acids. In germline, CDR1 is MNHEY, CDR2 SMNVEV (reference sequence). V lost 7 bases, J lost 0 bases, and 22 bases lay in between. Here the CDR3 DNA reads TGTGCCAGCATCTTTTTCGCCGGGACACAGAGCTCCTACGAGCAGTACGTC. Its translation: CASIFFAGTQSSYEQYV.

This rearrangement joins TRBV27 to TRBJ1-5, with D hard to call. Per germline, CDR1 MNHEY and CDR2 SMNVEV (reference sequence). The CDR3 has 14 amino acids. Trimming left V 6 bases short and J 0 bases short, with 9 bases between. DNA for the CDR3: TGTGCCAGCAGGCCTCTAAATAGCAATCAGCCCCAGCATTTT. This translates into CASRPLNSNQPQHF.

The V gene is TRBV14, the J gene TRBJ2-5; 8 bases map to TRBD2. The germline gives CDR1 SGHDN, CDR2 FVKESK. V lost 0 bases and J lost 3; bases outside the gene matches: 9. This CDR3 has 17 amino acids. As DNA, the CDR3 is TGTGCCAGCAGCCAAGATCCCCCGGGGGGGGTGGAAGAGACCCAGTACTTC. It encodes CASSQDPPGGVEETQYF.

V and J are TRBV19 and TRBJ1-3, with a tentative D call TRBD1 (5 bases). This CDR3 has 15 amino acids. CDR1 LNHDA and CDR2 SQIVND come from the germline V gene (reference sequence). The V end lost 4 bases, the J end lost 2 bases, and 12 bases lay between the germline ends. In DNA form, the CDR3 reads TGTGCCAGTAGTAGGGGGGACCGCACTGGAAACACCATATATTTT. The encoded protein is CASSRGDRTGNTIYF.

The chain has TRBV5-1 and TRBJ2-6; 9 nucleotides line up with TRBD1. V dropped 3 bases and J dropped 0; count of bases not matched to a gene: 4. The CDR3 runs 17 residues. Germline CDR1 reads SGHRS; CDR2 reads YFSETQ. CDR3 in amino acids: CASSWTGASSGANVLTF. The CDR3 bases are TGCGCCAGCAGCTGGACAGGGGCTAGCTCTGGGGCCAACGTCCTGACTTTC.

A word on this clone: Germline and junction disagree at one end, which may indicate a read error. V gene TRBV6-1 combines with J gene TRBJ2-7; D remains ambiguous. The germline CDR1 and CDR2 sequences are MNHNS and SASEGT. The CDR3 extends over 10 amino acids. The CDR3 coding sequence is TGTGCCAGCAGGGAAGTTGAGCAGTACTTC. Protein sequence: CASREVEQYF.